A single sample is the source of the 8 T cell receptor beta chains below, sequenced in a study of identical twins. TCRdb re-analysed the 5' RACE reads in MiXCR, keeping a single row per CDR3 protein. The sample carries about 690,000 distinct CDR3 sequences, around 5.7% recorded once. The sample consisted of naive T cells sorted from blood. These receptors were obtained from a man younger than 35 in good health.

This clonotype occurred many times. The chain couples TRBV4-1 to TRBJ2-3, with 11 positions matching TRBD2. This CDR3 has 18 residues. Trimming cost V 1 base and J 2 bases; bases outside gene matches: 8. Germline values: CDR1 MGHRA, CDR2 YSYEKL. Here the CDR3 reads CASSQVDLAGGPTDTQYF. CDR3 bases: TGCGCCAGCAGCCAAGTCGACCTAGCGGGAGGTCCCACAGATACGCAGTATTTT.

This clonotype was picked up many times. The chain is built from TRBV7-8 and TRBJ2-7; TRBD2 matches 8 bases. Germline CDR1 SGHVS, CDR2 FQNEAQ. The V gene end was trimmed by 0 bases and the J gene end by 3 bases; junction bases not matched to a gene: 13. This CDR3 spans 18 amino acids. CDR3 region: CASSLAGREASLVYEQYF. The CDR3 DNA sequence: TGTGCCAGCAGCTTAGCCGGGCGGGAGGCTTCCTTGGTCTACGAGCAGTACTTC.

This clonotype was seen repeatedly, ten times or more. This chain joins TRBV5-5 and TRBJ2-5, with TRBD1 matching 8 bases. The germline gives CDR1 SGHKS, CDR2 YYEKEE (reference sequence). V lost 3 bases and J lost 5; bases outside the gene matches: 3. This CDR3 contains 13 residues. As DNA, the CDR3 is TGTGCCAGCAGCTGGCAGGGGGCCGAGACCCAGTACTTC. This gives the protein CASSWQGAETQYF.

The chain couples TRBV6-2 or TRBV6-3 to TRBJ2-3; D gene ambiguous. Trimming took 7 bases from V and 1 from J, leaving 9 bases between them. The CDR3 spans 13 residues. Germline-derived CDR1 and CDR2 are MNHEY and SVGEGT. The CDR3 loop is CASTADRTDTQYF. In DNA form, the CDR3 reads TGTGCCAGCACGGCGGATCGCACAGATACGCAGTATTTT.

This clonotype was counted ten times or more. The rearrangement links TRBV28 to TRBJ2-1, with D uncertain. The CDR3 has 14 residues. V was cut by 4 bases and J by 12 bases, with 19 bases left in between. In germline, CDR1 is MDHEN, CDR2 SYDVKM. Here the CDR3 DNA reads TGTGCCAGCAGTTCCCCCTCGGTATTAGTAACGCAGTTCTTC. Protein sequence: CASSSPSVLVTQFF.

This clonotype came up many times. The gene calls are TRBV12-3 or TRBV12-4 and TRBJ1-5; possible D gene TRBD1, 5 bases. The V end was cut by 2 bases, the J end by 3 bases, with 11 bases between. The CDR3 runs to 15 residues. The CDR3 spells CASSLYRRLNQPQHF. The CDR3 DNA reads TGTGCCAGCAGTTTATACAGGCGACTCAATCAGCCCCAGCATTTT.

This clonotype was detected ten times or more. This chain connects TRBV6-1 to TRBJ2-2, with 8 bases fitting TRBD1. The CDR3 has 16 amino acids. CDR1 is MNHNS, CDR2 SASEGT, per germline. V gave up 10 bases and J gave up 2 bases; unmatched junction bases: 12. The CDR3 protein is CATLSLDRGNTGELFF. As DNA, the CDR3 is TGTGCCACCTTGTCTCTTGACAGGGGAAACACCGGGGAGCTGTTTTTT.

The V gene is TRBV3-1, the J gene TRBJ2-5, with a tentative D call TRBD2 (5 bases). Per the germline V gene, CDR1 is LGHDT and CDR2 is YNNKEL (reference sequence). Trimming took 0 bases from V and 5 from J, leaving 16 bases between them. The CDR3 extends over 16 amino acids. Here the CDR3 DNA reads TGTGCCAGCAGCCAAGAAGGAGGTACCCCCTCGGAGACCCAGTACTTC. Translated: CASSQEGGTPSETQYF.